Shown below are 21 T cell receptor beta chains from a single sample sequenced in a study of cytomegalovirus exposure and HLA in healthy donors. PCR primers comprised 60 Vbeta and 13 Jbeta primers. The method was immunoSEQ multiplex PCR; TCRdb's version includes in-frame clones alone and lacks a portion of them. The data hold over 50,000 clones, with around 87% observed a single time. The sequenced sample consisted of PBMCs. The receptors come from a man younger than 35 in good health and CMV-seronegative.

V and J are TRBV6-1 and TRBJ1-3; D gene unclear. Looked up from germline, CDR1 is MNHNS and CDR2 is SASEGT. V was trimmed by 6 bases and J by 1 base, leaving 13 bases between them. The CDR3 runs 15 residues. The CDR3 region is CASSQREVSGNTIYF. The CDR3 nucleotides read TGTGCCAGCAGCCAACGGGAAGTTTCTGGAAACACCATATATTTT.

The J gene is TRBJ1-1, the V gene TRBV29-1; D is uncertain. Germline-derived CDR1 and CDR2 are SQVTM and ANQGSEA. CDR3 length equals 11 residues. The V and J ends lost 7 bases and 4 bases respectively, with 10 bases between them. The DNA of the CDR3 is TGCAGCGCTACTCCGGGCACTGAAGCTTTCTTT. Its protein product is CSATPGTEAFF.

J is TRBJ2-3 and V is TRBV6-6; 8 bases agree with TRBD1. V trimming: 6 bases; J trimming: 0 bases; junction bases outside the gene matches: 5. The CDR3 has 15 amino acids. Germline-derived CDR1 and CDR2 are MNHNY and SVGAGI (reference sequence). The CDR3 sequence is CASSNRDRSTDTQYF. DNA of the CDR3: TGTGCCAGCAGCAACCGGGACAGGAGCACAGATACGCAGTATTTT.

The rearrangement uses TRBV28 and TRBJ1-2; the match to TRBD1 covers 7 bases. The trim removed 6 bases at V and 4 bases at J, leaving 8 bases unmatched. The CDR3 contains 14 residues. The germline V gene encodes CDR1 MDHEN and CDR2 SYDVKM. The CDR3 reads CASREGYRGYGYTF. For the CDR3, the DNA is TGTGCCAGCAGAGAAGGGTACAGGGGCTATGGCTACACCTTC.

In its sample, this clone was seen a few times. The chain recombines TRBV20-1 with TRBJ1-2; no definite D call. The CDR3 is 10 amino acids. V shed 3 bases and J shed 8 bases, with 7 bases lying between them. Germline CDR1 reads DFQATT; CDR2 reads SNEGSKA (reference sequence). CDR3 DNA sequence: TGCAGTGCTAGTTTAGCCGGCTACACCTTC. Translated, it gives CSASLAGYTF.

The rearrangement joins TRBV27 to TRBJ2-3, with D tentatively TRBD1 (7 bases). V was shortened by 5 bases and J by 4 bases, with 10 bases between the two germline ends. CDR1 is MNHEY and CDR2 is SMNVEV in the germline V gene (reference sequence). CDR3 length: 13 residues. The CDR3 loop reads CASSPRGADTQYF. The CDR3 nucleotides read TGTGCCAGCAGTCCCAGGGGGGCAGATACGCAGTATTTT.

Only one count was recorded for this clone. CDR3 in DNA: TGTGCCAGCAGCCCGGGACAGCATAACACTGAAGCTTTCTTT. Its protein product is CASSPGQHNTEAFF. The rearrangement uses TRBV7-3 and TRBJ1-1, with 7 nucleotides matching TRBD1. The CDR3 is 14 residues long. CDR1 is SGHTA, CDR2 FQGTGA, per germline. Unmatched junction bases numbered 5, after V lost 5 bases and J lost 2 bases.

The DNA for the CDR3 is TGTGCCAGCACGCGGGGGGGCCGGGATGAGCAGTTCTTC. Translated: CASTRGGRDEQFF. The chain employs TRBV5-4 and TRBJ2-1; 9 bases fit TRBD2. Trimming at V came to 6 bases and at J to 8 bases, leaving 6 bases not matched to a gene. The CDR3 loop spans 13 amino acids. The germline V gene encodes CDR1 SGHNT and CDR2 YYREEE (reference sequence).

J is TRBJ2-7 and V is TRBV15; D may be TRBD2 (5 bases). CDR3 length: 14 residues. CDR1 is LNHNV and CDR2 is YYDKDF in the germline V gene (reference sequence). V was clipped by 1 base and J by 2 bases, with 9 bases between them. CDR3 sequence (DNA): TGTGCCACCAGCAGAGTCTACGGGACCTACGAGCAGTACTTC. Amino acids: CATSRVYGTYEQYF.

The V gene is TRBV6-6, the J gene TRBJ2-1; 10 bases map to TRBD1. With V trimmed by 5 bases and J by 6 bases, 4 bases remained unmatched. This CDR3 region has 14 residues. Germline V CDR1 and CDR2: MNHNY, SVGAGI (reference sequence). The CDR3 sequence: CASSTRDRGNEQFF. In nucleotides, the CDR3 is TGTGCCAGCAGTACCCGGGACAGGGGCAATGAGCAGTTCTTC.

The CDR3 protein is CAWHRAGGGDMDGYTF. The CDR3 DNA follows: TGTGCCTGGCACCGAGCAGGGGGCGGTGATATGGATGGCTACACCTTC. The V gene is TRBV30, the J gene TRBJ1-2, with 8 bases matching TRBD1. Unmatched junction bases numbered 17, after V lost 5 bases and J lost 6 bases. From germline, CDR1 is GTSNPN and CDR2 SVGIG (reference sequence). CDR3 length: 16 residues.

J is TRBJ1-1 and V is TRBV25-1; TRBD1 matches at 7 bases. Trimming removed 5 bases from V and 1 base from J; junction bases left unmatched: 7. Germline values: CDR1 MGHDK, CDR2 SYGVNS. The CDR3 runs to 15 residues. Here the CDR3 DNA reads TGTGCCAGCAGTACCCAGACAGGGTCGAACACTGAAGCTTTCTTT. The encoded protein is CASSTQTGSNTEAFF.

This sequence joins TRBV6-1 and TRBJ1-2; possibly TRBD1 for D (5 bases). CDR1 is MNHNS, CDR2 SASEGT, per germline. The CDR3 has 12 amino acids. V gave up 11 bases and J gave up 6 bases, with 16 bases separating them. CDR3 amino acids: CAGGRGMDGYTF. The CDR3 DNA reads as TGTGCCGGCGGGCGGGGGATGGATGGCTACACCTTC.

The gene calls are TRBV19 and TRBJ1-1; the D gene is possibly TRBD1 (5 bases). Germline V gene data show CDR1 as LNHDA and CDR2 as SQIVND (reference sequence). The CDR3 is 14 residues long. The V end lost 3 bases, the J end lost 4 bases, and 12 bases lay between the germline ends. CDR3 DNA sequence: TGTGCCAGTAGTATCCGCAGGGAGGCCACTGAAGCTTTCTTT. This codes for CASSIRREATEAFF.

This chain uses TRBV30 with TRBJ1-6; TRBD1 agrees at 8 bases. This CDR3 is 15 amino acids long. The germline V gene encodes CDR1 GTSNPN and CDR2 SVGIG (reference sequence). V was clipped by 0 bases and J by 7 bases; unmatched bases: 5. DNA of the CDR3: TGTGCCTGGAGTGTACTACAGGGGGGGAATTCACCCCTCCACTTT. Translated, it gives CAWSVLQGGNSPLHF.

V usage is TRBV6-6 and J usage is TRBJ2-7; 9 nucleotides match TRBD1. This CDR3 has 16 amino acids. Trimming at V came to 6 bases and at J to 5 bases, leaving 14 bases not matched to a gene. Germline lookup yields CDR1 MNHNY and CDR2 SVGAGI (reference sequence). CDR3 in DNA: TGTGCCAGCAGCCCTGGGACAGGGTACCTAGGGAACGAGCAGTACTTC. The encoded protein is CASSPGTGYLGNEQYF.

The chain couples TRBV7-2 to TRBJ2-7; D unresolved. Germline assignment: CDR1 SGHTA and CDR2 FQGNSA. The CDR3 consists of 11 residues. V was cut by 5 bases and J by 6 bases, with 8 bases left in between. CDR3 in amino acids: CASSPPFEQYF. The CDR3 DNA reads as TGTGCCAGCAGCCCTCCGTTCGAGCAGTACTTC.

CDR3 region: CASSLSTGVSYEQYF. For the CDR3, the DNA is TGTGCCAGCAGCTTATCAACAGGGGTCTCCTACGAGCAGTACTTC. The rearrangement links TRBV7-2 to TRBJ2-7; 7 bases map to TRBD1. CDR3 size: 15 residues. Looked up from germline, CDR1 is SGHTA and CDR2 is FQGNSA. Trimming removed 2 bases from V and 0 bases from J; junction bases left unmatched: 4.

This clone was seen once. This chain joins TRBV29-1 and TRBJ1-2; D unclear. CDR3 length: 11 amino acids. Trimming cost V 0 bases and J 8 bases, with 7 bases left between them. The germline CDR1 and CDR2 sequences are SQVTM and ANQGSEA. CDR3 sequence reads: CSVEDLGGYTF. The CDR3 DNA reads as TGCAGCGTTGAAGACCTAGGAGGCTACACCTTC. The full variable domain, its missing parts supplied by reference TRBV29-1 and TRBJ1-2, is SAVISQKPSRDICQRGTSLTIQCQVDSQVTMMFWYRQQPGQSLTLIATANQGSEATYESGFVIDKFPISRPNLTFSTLTVSNMSPEDSSIYLCSVEDLGGYTFGSGTRLTVV.

The V call is TRBV5-4, the J call TRBJ2-5, with 8 nucleotides matching TRBD2. Germline V gene data show CDR1 as SGHNT and CDR2 as YYREEE (reference sequence). V shed 2 bases, J shed 5 bases, and the junction held 5 bases outside the gene matches. The CDR3 spans 14 residues. In nucleotides, the CDR3 is TGTGCCAGCAGCTTAGCGGGGGTTGGGGAGACCCAGTACTTC. It is translated as CASSLAGVGETQYF.

J is TRBJ2-7 and V is TRBV9, with 11 bases fitting TRBD1. The germline CDR1 and CDR2 sequences are SGDLS and YYNGEE. V trimming: 3 bases; J trimming: 3 bases; junction bases outside the gene matches: 5. The CDR3 has 15 residues. The chain's CDR3 is CASSASGQGGYEQYF. In DNA, the CDR3 is TGTGCCAGCAGCGCATCGGGACAGGGGGGCTACGAGCAGTACTTC.